The 5 T cell receptor beta chains reported below all come from one sample, sequenced in a study of blood T cells in healthy people across ages (dated by TCRdb to between 2014 and 2016). Library prep was done by 5' RACE. The data were produced on an Illumina HiSeq 2500. The second PCR ran for about 7 to 11 cycles and used a J-beta primer mix along with a sample-barcoded 5' primer. TCRdb trimmed public reads at Q25 via fastp, called clones via MiXCR and kept in-frame beta chains. Each entry merges the rows of one CDR3 protein and shows their most common DNA and genes. The sample table holds 650,000 to 1,000,000 distinct CDR3 sequences, of which around 36% were seen once. The leading ten clones occupy 10% to 15% of the sample. The specimen was blood. The source of these receptors is a man aged 18 to 30 in good health.

A word on this clonotype: A much bigger clone sits one base away, suggesting this may be a read error. V is TRBV20-1 and J is TRBJ2-5; 7 bases fit TRBD1. CDR1 DFQATT and CDR2 SNEGSKA come from the germline V gene (reference sequence). This CDR3 region has 12 residues. J was trimmed by 11 bases and V by 3 bases; bases with no gene match: 9. The CDR3 region is CSASRRGNEQYF. Here the CDR3 DNA reads TGCAGTGCTAGTCGCAGGGGGAATGAGCAGTACTTC.

The gene calls are TRBV20-1 and TRBJ1-4, with TRBD1 matching 8 bases. The CDR3 consists of 15 residues. Trimming at V came to 0 bases and at J to 7 bases, leaving 7 bases not matched to a gene. The germline gives CDR1 DFQATT, CDR2 SNEGSKA (reference sequence). The CDR3 DNA reads as TGCAGTGCTAGAGATTCCGGGACAGGATTTGAAAAACTGTTTTTT. It specifies CSARDSGTGFEKLFF.

The V and J genes are TRBV7-2 and TRBJ2-1; 9 nucleotides align to TRBD1. The CDR3 sequence is 15 residues long. Germline CDR1 SGHTA, CDR2 FQGNSA. J was trimmed by 7 bases and V by 1 base; bases with no gene match: 5. CDR3 bases: TGTGCCAGCAGCTTAGAGACAGGGGGTTGGAATGAGCAGTTCTTC. Residues: CASSLETGGWNEQFF.

About this clonotype itself: A much larger clone is a single base away; this may be a read error. The CDR3 bases are TGTGCCAGCAGCCAAGGAGACAGGAACTCCTACGAGCAGTACTTC. Amino acids: CASSQGDRNSYEQYF. The V gene is TRBV4-2, the J gene TRBJ2-7; maybe TRBD1 (6 bases). Per the germline V gene, CDR1 is LGHNA and CDR2 is YNFKEQ. The CDR3 sequence is 15 residues long. V was pared by 1 base and J by 0 bases, with 10 bases between.

The V and J genes are TRBV12-3 or TRBV12-4 and TRBJ1-2; the D is unclear. The CDR3 is 12 residues long. The germline V and J ends were trimmed by 3 bases and 6 bases, with 8 bases remaining between them. CDR3 nucleotide sequence: TGTGCCAGCAGTTTTTCCAGGAATGGCTACACCTTC. This translates into CASSFSRNGYTF.